The 17 T cell receptor beta chains below were found in one sample sequenced in a study of blood T cells in healthy people across ages. The authors ran a second PCR of about 6 to 12 cycles using a sample-barcoded 5' primer and a J-beta primer mix. TCRdb recomputed calls from the 5' RACE reads with MiXCR, one row per CDR3 protein. Of roughly 1,100,000 distinct CDR3 sequences detected, around 25% appear once; the ten largest clones hold about 0.72%. The data were also submitted as part of a second study, on T cells of mothers and their children.

The source material was blood. The receptor set was obtained from a girl aged 2-10 years in good health.

The chain employs TRBV7-9 and TRBJ2-1; D is uncertain. CDR1 and CDR2 from the germline V gene are SEHNR and FQNEAQ (reference sequence). The CDR3 runs to 15 residues. V shed 3 bases and J shed 8 bases, with 17 bases lying between them. CDR3 DNA sequence: TGTGCCAGCAGCTTGCTGGTAGCCCACGGGTATGAGCAGTTCTTC. Its translation: CASSLLVAHGYEQFF.

This clonotype was seen more than once but under ten times. CDR3 coding DNA: TGTGCCAGCAGCCGATGGACCGTCCGAGAGACCCAGTACTTC. As protein: CASSRWTVRETQYF. The chain couples TRBV5-5 to TRBJ2-5; D remains ambiguous. CDR3 length equals 14 residues. From germline, CDR1 is SGHKS and CDR2 YYEKEE (reference sequence). V was cut by 4 bases and J by 4 bases, with 14 bases left in between.

V and J are TRBV6-6 and TRBJ2-2; TRBD2 is a possible D gene (5 bases). Trimming left V 8 bases short and J 1 base short, with 14 bases between. Looked up from germline, CDR1 is MNHNY and CDR2 is SVGAGI (reference sequence). The CDR3 sequence is 15 residues long. CDR3 sequence (DNA): TGTGCCAGCCGAACGGCTAGCCAGAACACCGGGGAGCTGTTTTTT. Residues: CASRTASQNTGELFF.

For this clonotype: This sequence may be a read error, since a much larger clone differs from it by one base. This chain joins TRBV20-1 and TRBJ1-1; D not certain. The CDR3 loop spans 17 amino acids. Germline V gene lookup returns CDR1 DFQATT and CDR2 SNEGSKA (reference sequence). V dropped 4 bases and J dropped 4 bases, with 25 bases sitting between them. The CDR3 nucleotides are TGCAGTGCTATTAGAGGTCGTGGTACGACCCTGATCACTGAAGCTTTCTTT. It is translated as CSAIRGRGTTLITEAFF.

A few counts support this clonotype. The chain uses TRBV27 and TRBJ2-1; TRBD2 aligns across 13 bases. Germline CDR1 MNHEY, CDR2 SMNVEV (reference sequence). The CDR3 is made up of 18 amino acids. The ends lost 1 base at V and 7 bases at J; junction bases unmatched: 10. In DNA form, the CDR3 reads TGTGCCAGCAGTTTATGGTTGTGGACTAGCGGGAGTGGGAATGAGCAGTTCTTC. Residues: CASSLWLWTSGSGNEQFF.

This clonotype was found a few times. V gene TRBV24-1 combines with J gene TRBJ2-5; tentative D call: TRBD2 (6 bases). The CDR3 runs 12 residues. Between the trimmed V and J ends, which lost 5 bases and 4 bases, there was a span of 7 bases. The germline V gene encodes CDR1 KGHDR and CDR2 SFDVKD. The CDR3 region is CATSAGGETQYF. DNA of the CDR3: TGTGCCACCAGTGCCGGGGGAGAGACCCAGTACTTC.

This clonotype was observed a few times. The V gene is TRBV3-1, the J gene TRBJ2-5, with 10 bases fitting TRBD2. The CDR3 totals 14 residues. CDR1 LGHDT and CDR2 YNNKEL come from the germline V gene (reference sequence). The V and J ends lost 0 bases and 7 bases, in that order; junction bases with no gene match: 2. DNA of the CDR3: TGTGCCAGCAGCCAAGAACTAGCGGGGCCGACCCAGTACTTC. Its protein is CASSQELAGPTQYF.

J is TRBJ1-4 and V is TRBV20-1, with 7 bases identical to TRBD1. V lost 5 bases to trimming and J lost 0 bases; unmatched junction nucleotides: 9. The germline V gene encodes CDR1 DFQATT and CDR2 SNEGSKA (reference sequence). This CDR3 is built from 16 residues. DNA of the CDR3: TGCAGTGCTGATGACAGGGATAGGCCAACTAATGAAAAACTGTTTTTT. It codes for CSADDRDRPTNEKLFF.

The sample holds a few counts of this clonotype. The genes are TRBV20-1 and TRBJ1-5; D gene ambiguous. Germline assignment: CDR1 DFQATT and CDR2 SNEGSKA (reference sequence). Trimming took off 1 base at V and 0 bases at J, with 13 bases between the two ends. The CDR3 consists of 16 residues. The CDR3 reads CSARAVESYSNQPQHF. In DNA, the CDR3 is TGCAGTGCTAGAGCAGTCGAGTCATATAGCAATCAGCCCCAGCATTTT.

This clonotype was seen more than once but under ten times. The chain joins TRBV29-1 to TRBJ2-5; D remains unclear. CDR1 is SQVTM, CDR2 ANQGSEA, per germline. Trimming took off 6 bases at V and 3 bases at J, with 14 bases between the two ends. This CDR3 has 13 amino acids. The CDR3 bases are TGCAGCGTAGTTGGGGTGCGGAAAGAGACCCAGTACTTC. This gives the protein CSVVGVRKETQYF.

The chain is built from TRBV7-9 and TRBJ1-1, with a tentative D call TRBD1 (5 bases). V lost 5 bases and J 6 bases, leaving 22 bases between the germline ends. Germline loops: CDR1 SEHNR, CDR2 FQNEAQ (reference sequence). CDR3 length equals 16 residues. The CDR3 bases are TGTGCCAGCAGCCCCACACTCGGACATGCGGTTTCTGAAGCTTTCTTT. Protein sequence: CASSPTLGHAVSEAFF. The full variable domain, with the rest looked up from reference TRBV7-9 and TRBJ1-1, is DTGVSQNPRHKITKRGQNVTFRCDPISEHNRLYWYRQTLGQGPEFLTYFQNEAQLEKSRLLSDRFSAERPKGSFSTLEIQRTEQGDSAMYLCASSPTLGHAVSEAFFGQGTRLTVV.

This clonotype occurred a few times. The rearrangement joins TRBV5-6 to TRBJ2-7; 8 nucleotides agree with TRBD2. CDR3 size: 15 residues. CDR1 is SGHDT and CDR2 is YYEEEE in the germline V gene. J gave up 0 bases and V 3 bases, and 5 bases lay outside the gene matches. The CDR3 is CASSSGGLASYEQYF. In nucleotides, the CDR3 is TGTGCCAGCAGCTCGGGCGGACTAGCCTCCTACGAGCAGTACTTC.

The chain recombines TRBV6-6 with TRBJ1-2; TRBD1 matches 9 bases. Germline lookup yields CDR1 MNHNY and CDR2 SVGAGI (reference sequence). V lost 0 bases to trimming and J lost 5 bases; unmatched junction nucleotides: 4. This CDR3 is built from 15 residues. CDR3 region: CASSYSAGTGYGYTF. CDR3 coding DNA: TGTGCCAGCAGTTACTCGGCCGGGACAGGGTATGGCTACACCTTC.

A few counts support this clonotype. The gene calls are TRBV5-5 and TRBJ1-2; D not resolved. The CDR3 contains 14 residues. V lost 0 bases and J lost 4, with 10 bases in between. The V gene's germline CDR1 is SGHKS and CDR2 YYEKEE (reference sequence). CDR3 sequence (DNA): TGTGCCAGCAGCTTGGCCAGCCCAAGCTATGGCTACACCTTC. It translates to CASSLASPSYGYTF.

This clonotype was recorded once. V gene TRBV29-1 combines with J gene TRBJ1-5; possibly TRBD1 for D (6 bases). Trimming removed 6 bases from V and 5 bases from J, with 14 bases in between. In germline, CDR1 is SQVTM, CDR2 ANQGSEA. This CDR3 comprises 13 residues. The CDR3 DNA follows: TGCAGCGTATCGGAGGGGGATGATCAGCCCCAGCATTTT. As protein: CSVSEGDDQPQHF.

This clonotype turned up a few times. J is TRBJ2-7 and V is TRBV6-1; no firm D call. CDR1 MNHNS and CDR2 SASEGT come from the germline V gene. CDR3 length equals 15 residues. Trimming stripped 4 bases from V and 2 bases from J, with 15 bases between. CDR3 protein: CASSGHRITAYEQYF. CDR3 bases: TGTGCCAGCAGTGGACACCGGATTACAGCCTACGAGCAGTACTTC.

The chain couples TRBV29-1 to TRBJ2-5; D gene unclear. The DNA matches TRBJ2-1 better at its end, which makes the J call doubtful. The germline V gene encodes CDR1 SQVTM and CDR2 ANQGSEA. The CDR3 is 14 residues long. The CDR3 DNA reads TGCAGCGTTGAGGGCGGCGTCCGTATCAATGAGCAGTTCTTC. Encoded protein: CSVEGGVRINEQFF.